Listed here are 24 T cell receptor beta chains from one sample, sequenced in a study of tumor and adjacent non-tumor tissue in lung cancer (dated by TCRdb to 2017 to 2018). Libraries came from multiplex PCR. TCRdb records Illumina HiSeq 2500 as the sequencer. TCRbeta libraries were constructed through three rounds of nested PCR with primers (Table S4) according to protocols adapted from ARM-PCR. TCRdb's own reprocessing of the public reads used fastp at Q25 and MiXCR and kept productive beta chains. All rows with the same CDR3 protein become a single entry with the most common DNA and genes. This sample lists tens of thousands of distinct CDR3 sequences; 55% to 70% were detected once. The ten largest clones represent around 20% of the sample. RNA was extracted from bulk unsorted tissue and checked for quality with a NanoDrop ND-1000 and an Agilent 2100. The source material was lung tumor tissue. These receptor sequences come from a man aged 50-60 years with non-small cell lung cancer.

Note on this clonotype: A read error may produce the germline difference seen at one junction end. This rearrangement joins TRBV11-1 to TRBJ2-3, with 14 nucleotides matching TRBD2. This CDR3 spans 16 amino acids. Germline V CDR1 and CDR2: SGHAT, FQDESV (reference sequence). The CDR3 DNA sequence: TGCGCCAGCAACCCCAGGACTAGCGGGGGGCTCGATACGCAGTATTTT. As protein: CASNPRTSGGLDTQYF.

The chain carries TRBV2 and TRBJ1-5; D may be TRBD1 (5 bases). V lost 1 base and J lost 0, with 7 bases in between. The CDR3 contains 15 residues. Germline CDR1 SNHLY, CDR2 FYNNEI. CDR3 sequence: CASSEGDSSNQPQHF. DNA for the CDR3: TGTGCCAGCAGTGAAGGGGACTCTAGCAATCAGCCCCAGCATTTT.

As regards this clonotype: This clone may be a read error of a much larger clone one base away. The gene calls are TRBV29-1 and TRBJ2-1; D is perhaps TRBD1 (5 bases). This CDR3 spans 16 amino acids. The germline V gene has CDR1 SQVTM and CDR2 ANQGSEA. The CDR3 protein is CNVEDATESSYNEQFF. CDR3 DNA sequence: TGCAACGTTGAAGACGCGACAGAGAGCTCCTACAATGAGCAGTTCTTC.

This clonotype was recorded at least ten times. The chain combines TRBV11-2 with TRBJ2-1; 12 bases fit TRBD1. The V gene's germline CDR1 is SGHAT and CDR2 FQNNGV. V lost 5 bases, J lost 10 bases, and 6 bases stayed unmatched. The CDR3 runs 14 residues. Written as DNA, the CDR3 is TGTGCCAGCAGCGTGGGACAGGGGGCCGAAGAGCAGTTCTTC. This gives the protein CASSVGQGAEEQFF.

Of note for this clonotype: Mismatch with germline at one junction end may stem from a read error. The CDR3 is CASSPLDLGRVRRDLDF. CDR3 nucleotide sequence: TGTGCCAGCAGCCCGCTGGACCTGGGAAGGGTTCGGCGGGACTTGGACTTC. The rearrangement links TRBV7-9 to TRBJ2-7; a weak D match, TRBD2 (6 bases). The length of the CDR3 is 17 residues. Germline lookup yields CDR1 SEHNR and CDR2 FQNEAQ (reference sequence).

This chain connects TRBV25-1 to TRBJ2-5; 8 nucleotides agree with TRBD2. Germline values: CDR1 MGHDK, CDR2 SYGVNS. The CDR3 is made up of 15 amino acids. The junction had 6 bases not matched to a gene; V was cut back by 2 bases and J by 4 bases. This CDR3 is CASSEPTSGIETQYF. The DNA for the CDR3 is TGTGCCAGCAGTGAACCAACTAGCGGAATAGAGACCCAGTACTTC.

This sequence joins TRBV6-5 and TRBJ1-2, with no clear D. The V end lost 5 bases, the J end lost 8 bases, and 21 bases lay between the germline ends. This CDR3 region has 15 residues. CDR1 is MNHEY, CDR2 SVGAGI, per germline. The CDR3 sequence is CASSPSITPLGGYTF. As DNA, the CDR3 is TGTGCCAGCAGTCCCTCAATAACTCCTTTAGGGGGCTACACCTTC.

The DNA for the CDR3 is TGCAGTGCATTTTGGGCTGACACAGATACGCAGTATTTT. Its protein is CSAFWADTDTQYF. This chain joins TRBV20-1 and TRBJ2-3, with D unclear. The V end lost 6 bases, the J end lost 2 bases, and 12 bases lay between the germline ends. The CDR3 sequence is 13 residues long. Looked up from germline, CDR1 is DFQATT and CDR2 is SNEGSKA (reference sequence).

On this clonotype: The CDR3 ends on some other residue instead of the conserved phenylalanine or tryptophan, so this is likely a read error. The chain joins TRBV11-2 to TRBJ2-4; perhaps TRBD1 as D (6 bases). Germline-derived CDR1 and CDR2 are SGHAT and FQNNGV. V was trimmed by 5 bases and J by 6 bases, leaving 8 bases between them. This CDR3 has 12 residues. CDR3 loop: CASSQDRNIQYL. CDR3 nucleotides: TGTGCCAGCAGCCAGGACAGAAACATTCAGTACCTC.

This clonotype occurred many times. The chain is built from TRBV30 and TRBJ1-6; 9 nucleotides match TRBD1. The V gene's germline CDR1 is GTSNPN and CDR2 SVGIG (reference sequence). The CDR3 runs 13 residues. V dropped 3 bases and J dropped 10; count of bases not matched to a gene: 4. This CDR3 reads CAWRGQGRSPLHF. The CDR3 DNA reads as TGTGCCTGGAGAGGACAGGGGAGGTCACCCCTCCACTTT. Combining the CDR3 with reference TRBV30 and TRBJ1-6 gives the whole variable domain SQTIHQWPATLVQPVGSPLSLECTVEGTSNPNLYWYRQAAGRGLQLLFYSVGIGQISSEVPQNLSASRPQDRQFILSSKKLLLSDSGFYLCAWRGQGRSPLHFGNGTRLTVT.

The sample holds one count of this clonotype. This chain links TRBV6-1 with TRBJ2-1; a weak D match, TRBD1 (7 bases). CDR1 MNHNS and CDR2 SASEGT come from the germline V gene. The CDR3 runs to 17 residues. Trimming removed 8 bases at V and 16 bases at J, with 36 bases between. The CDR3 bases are TGTGCCAGCGCACCACTCTTAGCAGGGGGGCCCCGGAGTGAGCGATTCTTC. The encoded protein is CASAPLLAGGPRSERFF.

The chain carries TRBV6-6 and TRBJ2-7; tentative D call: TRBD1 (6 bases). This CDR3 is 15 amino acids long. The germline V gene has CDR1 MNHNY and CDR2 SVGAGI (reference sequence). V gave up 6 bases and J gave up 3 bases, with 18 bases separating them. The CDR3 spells CASSSGRGGNYEQYF. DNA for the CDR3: TGTGCCAGCAGCTCTGGCAGGGGCGGAAACTACGAGCAGTACTTC.

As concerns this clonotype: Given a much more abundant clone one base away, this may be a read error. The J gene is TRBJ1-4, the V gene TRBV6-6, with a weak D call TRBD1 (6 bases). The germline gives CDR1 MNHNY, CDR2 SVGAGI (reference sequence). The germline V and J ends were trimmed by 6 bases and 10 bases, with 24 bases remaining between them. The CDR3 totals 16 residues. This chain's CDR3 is CASRSGHSSIVGKLFF. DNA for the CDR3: TGTGCCAGCAGATCGGGACATTCCAGTATCGTTGGAAAACTGTTTTTT.

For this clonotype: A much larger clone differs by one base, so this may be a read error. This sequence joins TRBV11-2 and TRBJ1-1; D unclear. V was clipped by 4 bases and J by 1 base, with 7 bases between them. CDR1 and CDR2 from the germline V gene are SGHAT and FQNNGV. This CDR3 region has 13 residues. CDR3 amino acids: CASSYRGNTEAFF. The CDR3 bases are TGTGCCAGCAGCTATCGGGGGAACACTGAAGCTTTCTTT. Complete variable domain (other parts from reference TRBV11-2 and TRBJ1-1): EAGVAQSPRYKIIEKRQSVAFWCNPISGHATLYWYQQILGQGPKLLIQFQNNGVVDDSQLPKDRFSAERLKGVDSTLKIQPAKLEDSAVYLCASSYRGNTEAFFGQGTRLTVV.

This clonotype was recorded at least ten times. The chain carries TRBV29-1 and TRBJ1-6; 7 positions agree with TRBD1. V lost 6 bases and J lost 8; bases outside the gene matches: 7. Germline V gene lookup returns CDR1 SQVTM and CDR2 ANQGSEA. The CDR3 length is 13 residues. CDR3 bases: TGCAGCGTATCACAGGGGTTGGATTCACCCCTCCACTTT. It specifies CSVSQGLDSPLHF.

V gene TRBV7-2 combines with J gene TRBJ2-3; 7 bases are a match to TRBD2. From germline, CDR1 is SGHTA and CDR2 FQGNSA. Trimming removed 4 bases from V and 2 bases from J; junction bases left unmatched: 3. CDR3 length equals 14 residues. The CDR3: CASSSQRDTDTQYF. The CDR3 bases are TGTGCCAGCAGCTCACAGCGGGACACAGATACGCAGTATTTT.

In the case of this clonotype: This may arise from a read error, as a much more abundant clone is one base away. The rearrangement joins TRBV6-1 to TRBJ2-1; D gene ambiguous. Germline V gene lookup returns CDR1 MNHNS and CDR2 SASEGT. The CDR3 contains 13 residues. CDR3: CVSSEGYRERQFF. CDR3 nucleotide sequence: TGTGTCAGCAGTGAAGGGTACCGAGAACGACAGTTCTTC.

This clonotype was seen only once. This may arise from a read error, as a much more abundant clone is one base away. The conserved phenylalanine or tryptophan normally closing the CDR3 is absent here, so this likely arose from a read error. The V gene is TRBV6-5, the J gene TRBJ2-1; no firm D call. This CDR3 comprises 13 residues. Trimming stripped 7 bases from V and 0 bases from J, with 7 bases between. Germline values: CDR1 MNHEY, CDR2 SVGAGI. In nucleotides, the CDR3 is TGTGCCAGCACTCGAGGCTCCTACAATGAGCAGTTCTCC. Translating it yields CASTRGSYNEQFS.

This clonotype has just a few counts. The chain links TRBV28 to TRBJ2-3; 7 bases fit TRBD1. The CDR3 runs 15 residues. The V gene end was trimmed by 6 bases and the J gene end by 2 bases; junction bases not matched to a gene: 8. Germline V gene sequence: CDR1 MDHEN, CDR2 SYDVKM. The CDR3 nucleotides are TGTGCCAGCAGACCAGCCGGGACAGACACAGATACGCAGTATTTT. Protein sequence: CASRPAGTDTDTQYF.

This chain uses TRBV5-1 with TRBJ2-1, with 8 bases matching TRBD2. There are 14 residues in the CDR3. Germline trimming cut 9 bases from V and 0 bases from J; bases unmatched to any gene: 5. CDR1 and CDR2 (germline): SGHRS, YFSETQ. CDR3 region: CATAAGASYNEQFF. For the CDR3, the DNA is TGCGCCACCGCAGCGGGGGCCTCCTACAATGAGCAGTTCTTC.

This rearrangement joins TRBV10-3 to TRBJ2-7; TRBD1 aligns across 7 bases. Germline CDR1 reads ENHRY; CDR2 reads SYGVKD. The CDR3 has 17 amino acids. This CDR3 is CVTRTGGSVRSSYEQYF. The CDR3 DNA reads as TGTGTCACCCGGACAGGTGGCTCGGTCCGAAGCTCCTACGAGCAGTACTTC.

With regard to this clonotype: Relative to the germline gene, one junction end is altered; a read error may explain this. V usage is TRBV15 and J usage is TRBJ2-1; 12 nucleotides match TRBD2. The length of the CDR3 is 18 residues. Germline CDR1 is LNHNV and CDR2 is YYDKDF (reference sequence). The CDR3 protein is CATSRDTLAGGPWDEQLF. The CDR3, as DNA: TGTGCCACCAGCAGAGATACCCTAGCGGGAGGGCCATGGGATGAGCAGTTATTC.

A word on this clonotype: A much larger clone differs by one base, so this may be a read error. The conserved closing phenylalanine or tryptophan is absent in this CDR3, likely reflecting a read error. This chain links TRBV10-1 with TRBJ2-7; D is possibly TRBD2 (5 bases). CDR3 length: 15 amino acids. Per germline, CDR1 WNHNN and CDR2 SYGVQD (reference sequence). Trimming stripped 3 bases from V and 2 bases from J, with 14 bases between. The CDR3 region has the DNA TGCGCCAGCAGTGACGGAGGCCAAGCGACCTACGAGCAGTACATC. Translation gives CASSDGGQATYEQYI.

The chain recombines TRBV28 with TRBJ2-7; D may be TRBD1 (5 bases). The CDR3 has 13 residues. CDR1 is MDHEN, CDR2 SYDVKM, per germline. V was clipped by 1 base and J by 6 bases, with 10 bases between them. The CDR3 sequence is CASSLSGIVEQYF. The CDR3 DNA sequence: TGTGCCAGCAGTTTATCAGGGATAGTCGAGCAGTACTTC. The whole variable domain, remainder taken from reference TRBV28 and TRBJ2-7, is DVKVTQSSRYLVKRTGEKVFLECVQDMDHENMFWYRQDPGLGLRLIYFSYDVKMKEKGDIPEGYSVSREKKERFSLILESASTNQTSMYLCASSLSGIVEQYFGPGTRLTVT.